The subject of this entry is one T cell receptor (beta chain). These data are taken from a study of long-term antiretroviral therapy in people with HIV. The CDR3 is 14 amino acids. The trim removed 5 bases at V and 6 bases at J, leaving 9 bases unmatched. Germline CDR1 is SEHNR and CDR2 is FQNEAQ (reference sequence). Survey-level immunoSEQ v3.0 assays were run. TCRdb's table, derived via immunoSEQ multiplex PCR, lists solely in-frame clones and lacks some. The table shows approximately 23,000 clones, with around 81% occurring only once. The genes are TRBV7-9 and TRBJ2-7, with 8 bases fitting TRBD1. This TCR derives from a young man with HIV. Specimen: unsorted PBMCs, collected 1.5 years after starting antiretroviral therapy. The CDR3: CASSGQGPRAEQYF. The CDR3 nucleotides are TGTGCCAGCAGCGGACAGGGACCAAGGGCCGAGCAGTACTTC.